This T cell receptor (beta chain) was obtained from a study of blood T cell repertoires in COVID-19. Trimming cost V 0 bases and J 8 bases, with 8 bases left between them. The CDR3 spans 13 residues. The germline CDR1 and CDR2 sequences are SGHNT and YYREEE (reference sequence). Clones were sequenced by immunoSEQ multiplex PCR, and TCRdb holds only the in-frame ones, with some missing. The sample includes 160,000 or so clones, about four fifths of them seen just once. This clone was seen more than once but under ten times. The TCR comes from a man aged 60 to 75 with active or convalescent COVID-19. What was sequenced was peripheral blood. The rearrangement uses TRBV5-4 and TRBJ2-2; weak D call: TRBD2 (6 bases). The CDR3 bases are TGTGCCAGCAGCTTGGACGGGAGTGGGGAGCTGTTTTTT. Protein sequence: CASSLDGSGELFF. The full variable domain, completed using reference TRBV5-4 and TRBJ2-2, is ETGVTQSPTHLIKTRGQQVTLRCSSQSGHNTVSWYQQALGQGPQFIFQYYREEENGRGNFPPRFSGLQFPNYSSELNVNALELDDSALYLCASSLDGSGELFFGEGSRLTVL.